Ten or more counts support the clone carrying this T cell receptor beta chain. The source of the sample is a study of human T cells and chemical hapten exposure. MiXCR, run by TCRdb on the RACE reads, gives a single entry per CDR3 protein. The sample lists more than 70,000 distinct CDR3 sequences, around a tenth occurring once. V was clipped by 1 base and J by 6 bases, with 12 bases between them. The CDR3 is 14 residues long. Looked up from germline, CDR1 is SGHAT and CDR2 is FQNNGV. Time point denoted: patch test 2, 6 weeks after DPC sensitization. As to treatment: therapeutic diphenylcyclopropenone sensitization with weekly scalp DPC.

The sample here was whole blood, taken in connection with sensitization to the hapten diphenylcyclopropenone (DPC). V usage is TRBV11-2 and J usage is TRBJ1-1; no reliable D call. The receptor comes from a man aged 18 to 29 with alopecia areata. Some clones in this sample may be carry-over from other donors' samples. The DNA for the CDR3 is TGTGCCAGCAGCTTAGTTTACGGGGAGGCTGAAGCTTTCTTT. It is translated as CASSLVYGEAEAFF.